Listed below are T cell receptor beta chains from one sample, sequenced in a study of cytomegalovirus exposure and HLA in healthy donors. Repertoires were generated with immunoSEQ multiplex PCR, while TCRdb's copy carries only in-frame clones and drops some. The listing records about 140,000 clones. The sample comprised PBMCs. The origin of the receptors is a man aged 35 to 55 in good health and CMV-seronegative. Each CDR3 is given with its conserved first and last residue. The D gene is left open where the match is weak.

J | D | V | DNA | CDR3
TRBJ2-5 | . | TRBV10-3 | TGTGCCATCGGAGTAAATTATGAGACCCAGTACTTC | CAIGVNYETQYF
TRBJ1-6 | TRBD1 | TRBV6-5 | TGTGCCAGCAGTCGCGGACAGGAGAATTCACCCCTCCACTTT | CASSRGQENSPLHF
TRBJ2-7 | TRBD2 | TRBV5-4 | TGTGCCAGCAGCCCCAGCGGGGTCCTCTACGAGCAGTACTTC | CASSPSGVLYEQYF
TRBJ1-1 | TRBD1 | TRBV19 | TGTGCCAGCAGAGCCACAGGGGGAACTGAAGCTTTCTTT | CASRATGGTEAFF
TRBJ2-2 | TRBD2 | TRBV5-1 | TGCGCCAGCAGCCCCCACCGGGGGGCCGGGGAGCTGTTTTTT | CASSPHRGAGELFF
TRBJ2-5 | TRBD1 | TRBV7-8 | TGTGCCAGCAGCCAAGTTACAGGGGGCGCAGAGACCCAGTACTTC | CASSQVTGGAETQYF
TRBJ2-7 | TRBD2 | TRBV6-5 | TGTGCCAGCAGTGGACTAGCGGGGAACTACGAGCAGTACTTC | CASSGLAGNYEQYF
TRBJ2-7 | TRBD1 | TRBV7-9 | TGTGCCAGCAGCTCTGACAGGGTTTACGAGCAGTACTTC | CASSSDRVYEQYF
TRBJ1-6 | TRBD1 | TRBV2 | TGTGCCAGCAGGACAGGGGGTTCTTCACCCCTCCACTTT | CASRTGGSSPLHF
TRBJ2-7 | TRBD1 | TRBV28 | TGTGCCAGCAGTTCCGCCGGGACAGGCTCCTACGAGCAGTACTTC | CASSSAGTGSYEQYF